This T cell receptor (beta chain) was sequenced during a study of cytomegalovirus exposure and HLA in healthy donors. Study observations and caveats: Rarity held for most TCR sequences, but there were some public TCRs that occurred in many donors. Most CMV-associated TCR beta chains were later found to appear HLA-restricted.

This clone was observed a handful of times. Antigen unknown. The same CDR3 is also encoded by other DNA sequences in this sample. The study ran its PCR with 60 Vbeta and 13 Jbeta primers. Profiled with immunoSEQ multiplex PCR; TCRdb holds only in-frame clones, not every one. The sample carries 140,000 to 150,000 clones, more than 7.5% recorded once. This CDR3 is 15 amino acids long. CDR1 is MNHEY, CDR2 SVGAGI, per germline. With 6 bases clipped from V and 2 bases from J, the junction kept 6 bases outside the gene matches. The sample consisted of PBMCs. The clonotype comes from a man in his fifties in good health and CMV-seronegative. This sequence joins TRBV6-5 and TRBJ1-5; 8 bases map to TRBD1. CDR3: CASSRDRGGNQPQHF. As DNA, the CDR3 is TGTGCCAGCAGCCGAGACAGGGGCGGCAATCAGCCCCAGCATTTT.